One and the same sample provided the 19 T cell receptor beta chains below, sequenced in a study of response to subunit inactivated influenza vaccine. TCRdb reprocessed the RT-PCR reads with MiXCR, giving one entry per CDR3 protein. Of fewer than 700,000 distinct CDR3 sequences detected, approximately 13% appear once; the ten largest clones hold 13%. The sequencing used PBMCs from blood, collected 35 to 45 days after vaccination. All receptors derive from a man aged 50-60 years who received an inactivated influenza vaccine.

The CDR3 bases are TGCGCCAGCAGCGGACAGGGACTCGAGCAGTACTTC. Its protein product is CASSGQGLEQYF. The chain links TRBV5-1 to TRBJ2-7; 8 positions agree with TRBD1. Per the germline V gene, CDR1 is SGHRS and CDR2 is YFSETQ. The CDR3 covers 12 residues. V was clipped by 4 bases and J by 6 bases; unmatched bases: 3.

The rearrangement joins TRBV7-2 to TRBJ1-5; tentatively, D is TRBD1 (5 bases). Trimming stripped 3 bases from V and 3 bases from J, with 12 bases between. The germline CDR1 and CDR2 sequences are SGHTA and FQGNSA. The CDR3 loop spans 15 amino acids. The DNA for the CDR3 is TGTGCCAGCAGCTTGGATGGGACCGTCAATCAGCCCCAGCATTTT. As protein: CASSLDGTVNQPQHF.

This clonotype was counted between two and nine times. This chain uses TRBV15 with TRBJ2-2, with no clear D. The CDR3 spans 14 residues. Trimming took 5 bases from V and 7 from J, leaving 14 bases between them. Germline CDR1 LNHNV, CDR2 YYDKDF (reference sequence). DNA for the CDR3: TGTGCCACCAGCCTCCTAAAAGGTGTCGGGGAGCTGTTTTTT. This encodes CATSLLKGVGELFF.

The gene calls are TRBV7-9 and TRBJ1-2, with 7 positions matching TRBD1. The CDR3 length is 13 residues. Germline V CDR1 and CDR2: SEHNR, FQNEAQ (reference sequence). V lost 5 bases and J lost 7; bases outside the gene matches: 7. The CDR3 nucleotides read TGTGCCAGCAGCCTATCCACAGGGGTTGGCTACACCTTC. Its translation: CASSLSTGVGYTF.

This clonotype has more than one count but fewer than ten. The chain uses TRBV5-5 and TRBJ2-4; perhaps D is TRBD1 or TRBD2 (6 bases each). V was pared by 0 bases and J by 1 base, with 17 bases between. CDR1 is SGHKS, CDR2 YYEKEE, per germline (reference sequence). This CDR3 has 18 amino acids. The CDR3 reads CASSLVPGAGSAKNIQYF. CDR3 sequence (DNA): TGTGCCAGCAGCTTGGTCCCGGGGGCAGGATCGGCCAAAAACATTCAGTACTTC.

The rearrangement joins TRBV2 to TRBJ2-1, with D possibly called TRBD1 or TRBD2 (5 bases each). This CDR3 has 16 amino acids. V was cut by 5 bases and J by 2 bases, with 16 bases left in between. CDR1 is SNHLY, CDR2 FYNNEI, per germline. CDR3 in amino acids: CASSSSGTQTYNEQFF. The CDR3 DNA reads TGTGCCAGCAGTTCTTCCGGGACGCAAACCTACAATGAGCAGTTCTTC.

This clonotype was found a few times. The chain recombines TRBV11-2 with TRBJ1-5, with TRBD1 matching over 7 bases. The CDR3 totals 18 residues. The ends lost 2 bases at V and 3 bases at J; junction bases unmatched: 13. Germline CDR1 and CDR2: SGHAT and FQNNGV. The CDR3, as DNA: TGTGCCAGCAGCTTATGCAGGGGGTTTGGGGGGATCAATCAGCCCCAGCATTTT. Protein: CASSLCRGFGGINQPQHF.

This clonotype was detected a few times. The V call is TRBV27, the J call TRBJ2-7; 10 positions match TRBD1. The trim removed 2 bases at V and 5 bases at J, leaving 6 bases unmatched. The CDR3 contains 15 residues. The germline CDR1 and CDR2 sequences are MNHEY and SMNVEV (reference sequence). The CDR3 DNA sequence: TGTGCCAGCAGTTTACTCGGGACAGGGGTTCACGAGCAGTACTTC. Amino acids: CASSLLGTGVHEQYF.

Ten or more counts support this clonotype. The V gene is TRBV9, the J gene TRBJ2-1; D is unclear. V lost 0 bases and J 0 bases, leaving 7 bases between the germline ends. Germline loops: CDR1 SGDLS, CDR2 YYNGEE. CDR3 size: 15 residues. CDR3: CASSVGLRSYNEQFF. CDR3 in DNA: TGTGCCAGCAGCGTAGGGCTGCGCTCCTACAATGAGCAGTTCTTC.

This chain links TRBV11-2 with TRBJ2-2; D unclear. This CDR3 comprises 16 residues. The germline V and J ends were trimmed by 1 base and 3 bases, with 12 bases remaining between them. Germline V gene sequence: CDR1 SGHAT, CDR2 FQNNGV. The CDR3 sequence: CASSLGPRPYTGELFF. The CDR3 coding sequence is TGTGCCAGCAGCTTAGGGCCCCGGCCTTACACCGGGGAGCTGTTTTTT. The entire variable domain, with the rest obtained from reference TRBV11-2 and TRBJ2-2, is as follows: EAGVAQSPRYKIIEKRQSVAFWCNPISGHATLYWYQQILGQGPKLLIQFQNNGVVDDSQLPKDRFSAERLKGVDSTLKIQPAKLEDSAVYLCASSLGPRPYTGELFFGEGSRLTVL.

The chain couples TRBV20-1 to TRBJ2-2; 7 bases agree with TRBD1. Germline-derived CDR1 and CDR2 are DFQATT and SNEGSKA (reference sequence). The CDR3 consists of 13 residues. The trim removed 6 bases at V and 2 bases at J, leaving 3 bases unmatched. As DNA, the CDR3 is TGCAGTGCAGGACAGGCAAACACCGGGGAGCTGTTTTTT. It specifies CSAGQANTGELFF.

This clonotype was observed a few times. The gene calls are TRBV3-1 and TRBJ2-7, with 8 bases identical to TRBD2. Germline CDR1 is LGHDT and CDR2 is YNNKEL (reference sequence). The CDR3 runs to 15 residues. V lost 4 bases to trimming and J lost 4 bases; unmatched junction nucleotides: 9. CDR3 region: CASSLRLAGFYEQYF. The DNA for the CDR3 is TGTGCCAGCAGCCTCCGGCTAGCGGGTTTTTACGAGCAGTACTTC.

V is TRBV4-1 and J is TRBJ2-3, with TRBD2 matching 15 bases. V lost 1 base and J lost 0; bases outside the gene matches: 11. CDR3 length: 21 amino acids. Per germline, CDR1 MGHRA and CDR2 YSYEKL. The CDR3 DNA reads TGCGCCAGCAGCCAAGCAATTTCCAAGGGACTAGCGGGGGGTAGCACAGATACGCAGTATTTT. Its protein is CASSQAISKGLAGGSTDTQYF.

The sample holds a few counts of this clonotype. The V gene is TRBV4-2, the J gene TRBJ1-2; the D is unclear. CDR1 LGHNA and CDR2 YNFKEQ come from the germline V gene. V shed 4 bases and J shed 1 base, with 7 bases lying between them. CDR3 size: 13 residues. DNA of the CDR3: TGTGCCAGCAGCCCGGGTAATAACTATGGCTACACCTTC. It codes for CASSPGNNYGYTF.

This clonotype was observed a few times. The chain is built from TRBV7-2 and TRBJ2-7, with 7 bases that match TRBD1. The CDR3 loop spans 14 amino acids. CDR1 is SGHTA, CDR2 FQGNSA, per germline. V gave up 4 bases and J gave up 1 base; unmatched junction bases: 4. The CDR3, as DNA: TGTGCCAGCAGCTCGGGACAGAGGTCCTACGAGCAGTACTTC. Protein sequence: CASSSGQRSYEQYF.

The V gene is TRBV20-1, the J gene TRBJ2-7, with 8 bases lining up with TRBD2. J lost 4 bases, V lost 4 bases, and 12 bases had no gene match. The CDR3 is made up of 15 amino acids. Germline V gene data show CDR1 as DFQATT and CDR2 as SNEGSKA (reference sequence). The CDR3 protein is CSAIPPTSGTYEQYF. The CDR3 DNA sequence: TGCAGTGCTATTCCCCCAACTAGCGGAACTTACGAGCAGTACTTC.

This clonotype appeared many times. The chain links TRBV7-2 to TRBJ2-7, with 7 positions matching TRBD1. Germline V gene lookup returns CDR1 SGHTA and CDR2 FQGNSA. There are 11 residues in the CDR3. V gave up 6 bases and J gave up 7 bases; unmatched junction bases: 3. CDR3 coding DNA: TGTGCCAGCAGATGGGACAGTGAGCAGTACTTC. Encoded protein: CASRWDSEQYF.

The DNA for the CDR3 is TGTGCCAGCAGCAAAGGAGGGGACACCACAGATACGCAGTATTTT. Translation: CASSKGGDTTDTQYF. The chain uses TRBV21-1 and TRBJ2-3; the listed D gene, TRBD1, was not tested against the DNA. TRBV21-1 is classified as a pseudogene. CDR3 length equals 15 residues.

This clonotype was seen more than once but under ten times. This chain joins TRBV6-5 and TRBJ2-1, with 12 nucleotides matching TRBD2. V was clipped by 0 bases and J by 7 bases; unmatched bases: 10. Germline assignment: CDR1 MNHEY and CDR2 SVGAGI. CDR3 size: 18 residues. CDR3 sequence reads: CASSYSKVIGLAGNEQFF. CDR3 in DNA: TGTGCCAGCAGTTACTCGAAAGTTATCGGACTAGCGGGGAATGAGCAGTTCTTC.